This passage covers 23 T cell receptor beta chains from one sample sequenced in a study of cytomegalovirus exposure and HLA in healthy donors (dated by TCRdb to the late 2010s). Library construction relied on the immunoSEQ multiplex PCR assay. For the multiplex PCR, a mixture combining 60 forward primers for TCR Vbeta segments and 13 reverse primers for TCR Jbeta segments was used. Not all clones reach the TCRdb copy of this immuneACCESS table, which keeps in-frame sequences only. Checked studies attribute under half of the gap to unresolved V genes and leave the rest unexplained. The sample table holds 150,000 or so clones. 1.5% to 2% of the sample comes from the top ten. The sample consisted of PBMCs. The receptors shown here come from a woman between 50 and 59 years old in good health and CMV-seronegative.

This sequence joins TRBV19 and TRBJ2-1, with 7 bases lining up with TRBD2. The J segment lost 1 base and the V segment lost 1 base, leaving 10 bases of the junction unmatched. The CDR3 length is 18 residues. Germline CDR1 reads LNHDA; CDR2 reads SQIVND (reference sequence). DNA for the CDR3: TGTGCCAGTAGTATAGGCCTCAGCGGGATACTTTCCTACAATGAGCAGTTCTTC. This sequence encodes CASSIGLSGILSYNEQFF.

The rearrangement uses TRBV11-2 and TRBJ2-7; possible D gene TRBD1, 5 bases. With 3 bases removed from V and 2 bases from J, the gap between germline ends came to 8 bases. This CDR3 region has 13 residues. Germline CDR1 is SGHAT and CDR2 is FQNNGV. The CDR3 nucleotides are TGTGCCAGCAGCTTGACAGAGACCTACGAGCAGTACTTC. Its protein product is CASSLTETYEQYF.

The V gene is TRBV10-3, the J gene TRBJ1-2; TRBD1 matches at 9 bases. The junction had 10 bases not matched to a gene; V was cut back by 3 bases and J by 8 bases. Germline CDR1 ENHRY, CDR2 SYGVKD. The CDR3 extends over 15 amino acids. CDR3 sequence reads: CAISEGTGISHGYTF. The CDR3 DNA reads TGTGCCATCAGTGAAGGGACAGGGATCAGTCACGGCTACACCTTC.

This chain uses TRBV5-4 with TRBJ1-1; D ambiguous. Germline CDR1 reads SGHNT; CDR2 reads YYREEE (reference sequence). This CDR3 spans 12 amino acids. V lost 5 bases and J lost 14, with 19 bases in between. The CDR3 nucleotides read TGTGCCAGCAGTGGAACCGACCGGACGGGATTCTTT. It is translated as CASSGTDRTGFF.

The chain joins TRBV6-1 to TRBJ1-4; 8 positions match TRBD1. Germline V gene lookup returns CDR1 MNHNS and CDR2 SASEGT. J was trimmed by 5 bases and V by 6 bases; bases with no gene match: 5. This CDR3 comprises 14 residues. The DNA for the CDR3 is TGTGCCAGCAGAGACAGGGGAGAAAATGAAAAACTGTTTTTT. Residues: CASRDRGENEKLFF.

The gene calls are TRBV5-1 and TRBJ1-1, with D perhaps matching TRBD1 (5 bases). CDR1 is SGHRS, CDR2 YFSETQ, per germline. The CDR3 runs to 14 residues. V was pared by 2 bases and J by 4 bases, with 12 bases between. CDR3 in DNA: TGCGCCAGCAGCTTTTCGGGGGAGGTCACTGAAGCTTTCTTT. Translated, it gives CASSFSGEVTEAFF. The variable domain in full, completed from reference TRBV5-1 and TRBJ1-1, reads KAGVTQTPRYLIKTRGQQVTLSCSPISGHRSVSWYQQTPGQGLQFLFEYFSETQRNKGNFPGRFSGRQFSNSRSEMNVSTLELGDSALYLCASSFSGEVTEAFFGQGTRLTVV.

V gene TRBV7-2 combines with J gene TRBJ2-6, with no clear D. Germline-derived CDR1 and CDR2 are SGHTA and FQGNSA. The V end lost 6 bases, the J end lost 2 bases, and 8 bases lay between the germline ends. The length of the CDR3 is 14 residues. CDR3 loop: CASSLYTGANVLTF. CDR3 in DNA: TGTGCCAGCAGTCTTTATACTGGGGCCAACGTCCTGACTTTC.

The rearrangement uses TRBV6-5 and TRBJ1-5; perhaps TRBD1 as D (6 bases). The CDR3 length is 14 residues. Germline V gene sequence: CDR1 MNHEY, CDR2 SVGAGI. Deletions cut 6 bases from V and 0 bases from J, with 9 bases between. The CDR3 coding sequence is TGTGCCAGCAGGCCAGGGGTTAGCAATCAGCCCCAGCATTTT. It translates to CASRPGVSNQPQHF.

The gene calls are TRBV7-9 and TRBJ2-5; 7 positions match TRBD1. This CDR3 spans 14 amino acids. Germline loops: CDR1 SEHNR, CDR2 FQNEAQ (reference sequence). V gave up 5 bases and J gave up 5 bases; unmatched junction bases: 8. CDR3 nucleotide sequence: TGTGCCAGCAGCATCGACAGGGCAGATGAGACCCAGTACTTC. This codes for CASSIDRADETQYF.

J is TRBJ1-2 and V is TRBV6-5; no clear D gene. The CDR3 has 14 amino acids. Germline assignment: CDR1 MNHEY and CDR2 SVGAGI. Trimming cost V 4 bases and J 4 bases, with 13 bases left between them. The CDR3 sequence is CASSSPQEAYGYTF. The CDR3, as DNA: TGTGCCAGCAGTTCACCCCAGGAAGCCTATGGCTACACCTTC.

CDR3 nucleotides: TGCGCCAGCAGCGACCCATTTAGCGGGAGGTTTCACGAGCAGTACTTC. This gives the protein CASSDPFSGRFHEQYF. This chain links TRBV5-1 with TRBJ2-7, with 10 bases aligning to TRBD2. Germline values: CDR1 SGHRS, CDR2 YFSETQ. After removal of 4 bases from V and 5 bases from J, the junction contained 12 bases not matched to a gene. The length of the CDR3 is 16 residues. Full variable domain (missing parts from reference TRBV5-1 and TRBJ2-7): KAGVTQTPRYLIKTRGQQVTLSCSPISGHRSVSWYQQTPGQGLQFLFEYFSETQRNKGNFPGRFSGRQFSNSRSEMNVSTLELGDSALYLCASSDPFSGRFHEQYFGPGTRLTVT.

The genes are TRBV9 and TRBJ2-5; 8 nucleotides agree with TRBD1. V trimming: 2 bases; J trimming: 1 base; junction bases outside the gene matches: 4. Germline V gene lookup returns CDR1 SGDLS and CDR2 YYNGEE. This CDR3 is 15 amino acids long. CDR3 in amino acids: CASSVGQGGQETQYF. CDR3 DNA sequence: TGTGCCAGCAGCGTCGGACAGGGAGGCCAAGAGACCCAGTACTTC.

The gene calls are TRBV7-2 and TRBJ2-5; the match to TRBD2 covers 7 bases. Germline-derived CDR1 and CDR2 are SGHTA and FQGNSA. CDR3 length: 14 amino acids. V was pared by 4 bases and J by 5 bases, with 7 bases of the junction left unmatched. The CDR3 DNA sequence: TGTGCCAGCAGCTCTCAAGGGACTATGGAGACCCAGTACTTC. Protein: CASSSQGTMETQYF.

The rearrangement uses TRBV7-8 and TRBJ1-1, with 9 bases that match TRBD1. Germline V gene data show CDR1 as SGHVS and CDR2 as FQNEAQ. V was pared by 5 bases and J by 5 bases, with 15 bases of the junction left unmatched. This CDR3 region has 17 residues. CDR3 sequence reads: CASSQPGTGKGRTEAFF. CDR3 in DNA: TGTGCCAGCAGCCAACCCGGGACAGGGAAGGGAAGAACTGAAGCTTTCTTT.

V and J are TRBV7-7 and TRBJ2-3, with 10 nucleotides matching TRBD2. CDR1 SSHAT and CDR2 FNYEAQ come from the germline V gene (reference sequence). CDR3 size: 15 residues. The J segment lost 1 base and the V segment lost 5 bases, leaving 3 bases of the junction unmatched. CDR3 residues: CASSTGTSGTDTQYF. DNA for the CDR3: TGTGCCAGCAGCACCGGGACTAGCGGCACAGATACGCAGTATTTT.

This chain uses TRBV30 with TRBJ1-1; no firm D call. With 2 bases removed from V and 4 bases from J, the gap between germline ends came to 8 bases. The V gene's germline CDR1 is GTSNPN and CDR2 SVGIG (reference sequence). The CDR3 consists of 12 residues. The CDR3 loop reads CAWSPGPTEAFF. CDR3 coding DNA: TGTGCCTGGAGTCCAGGTCCCACTGAAGCTTTCTTT. Looking up the rest from reference TRBV30 and TRBJ1-1 gives the full variable domain: SQTIHQWPATLVQPVGSPLSLECTVEGTSNPNLYWYRQAAGRGLQLLFYSVGIGQISSEVPQNLSASRPQDRQFILSSKKLLLSDSGFYLCAWSPGPTEAFFGQGTRLTVV.

The V gene is TRBV28, the J gene TRBJ2-7; D perhaps matches TRBD1 (5 bases). Between the trimmed V and J ends, which lost 2 bases and 7 bases, there was a span of 15 bases. The CDR3 consists of 14 residues. Germline assignment: CDR1 MDHEN and CDR2 SYDVKM. As DNA, the CDR3 is TGTGCCAGCAGTTTACAACGGCAGGGTGGGGAGCAGTACTTC. It yields the protein CASSLQRQGGEQYF.

The chain is built from TRBV7-9 and TRBJ2-7; 8 bases are shared with TRBD1. Germline values: CDR1 SEHNR, CDR2 FQNEAQ (reference sequence). V was pared by 4 bases and J by 5 bases, with 7 bases of the junction left unmatched. This CDR3 contains 14 residues. The DNA for the CDR3 is TGTGCCAGCAGCTACGGACAGGGTCGGAACGAGCAGTACTTC. It yields the protein CASSYGQGRNEQYF.

The chain is built from TRBV6-5 and TRBJ1-3, with a tentative D call TRBD1 (5 bases). This CDR3 has 16 amino acids. Germline V CDR1 and CDR2: MNHEY, SVGAGI. V was cut by 0 bases and J by 0 bases, with 9 bases left in between. DNA of the CDR3: TGTGCCAGCAGTTACTCAGCGGGGGACTCTGGAAACACCATATATTTT. Translation gives CASSYSAGDSGNTIYF.

This chain joins TRBV5-4 and TRBJ2-5, with a possible D match to TRBD1 (7 bases). V was clipped by 4 bases and J by 5 bases, with 15 bases between them. From germline, CDR1 is SGHNT and CDR2 YYREEE (reference sequence). There are 14 residues in the CDR3. The CDR3 spells CASSMRDSLETQYF. The DNA for the CDR3 is TGTGCCAGCAGCATGCGGGACAGTCTTGAGACCCAGTACTTC.

Of note for this clone: The sample holds other DNA sequences that translate to the same CDR3. The chain recombines TRBV4-2 with TRBJ2-1; D remains unclear. V was pared by 4 bases and J by 4 bases, with 8 bases between. Germline V gene lookup returns CDR1 LGHNA and CDR2 YNFKEQ. This CDR3 has 13 residues. The CDR3: CASSPPGYNEQFF. In nucleotides, the CDR3 is TGTGCCAGCAGCCCCCCAGGTTACAATGAGCAGTTCTTC.

The chain has TRBV7-9 and TRBJ1-1; no definite D call. The V end lost 2 bases, the J end lost 5 bases, and 6 bases lay between the germline ends. Germline values: CDR1 SEHNR, CDR2 FQNEAQ (reference sequence). CDR3 length: 12 residues. The DNA for the CDR3 is TGTGCCAGCAGCTTACCGTTAACTGAAGCTTTCTTT. Its translation is CASSLPLTEAFF.

The chain is built from TRBV10-3 and TRBJ2-3, with TRBD2 as a possible D gene (5 bases). This CDR3 has 11 residues. V was cut by 9 bases and J by 7 bases, with 11 bases left in between. The germline V gene encodes CDR1 ENHRY and CDR2 SYGVKD. The CDR3 region has the DNA TGTGCCATTGGAGCCGGGAATACGCAGTATTTT. It translates to CAIGAGNTQYF.